The 18 T cell receptor beta chains presented below share a single source sample, sequenced in a study of T cell responses to AZD1222 COVID-19 vaccine. Data came from immunoSEQ multiplex PCR; TCRdb stores just in-frame clones and leaves some out. The sample carries approximately 91,000 clones, 88% recorded once. The sample here was peripheral blood, taken on day 0 of AZD1222 vaccination. The receptors come from an adult in good health.

The chain links TRBV6-1 to TRBJ1-2, with a weak D call TRBD1 (6 bases). Trimming cost V 1 base and J 5 bases, with 11 bases left between them. Germline V lookup: CDR1 MNHNS, CDR2 SASEGT. The CDR3 consists of 14 residues. CDR3 sequence (DNA): TGTGCCAGCAGTGAAGTCAGGGGAGGTTATGGCTACACCTTC. This translates into CASSEVRGGYGYTF.

The rearrangement uses TRBV19 and TRBJ1-2, with D possibly being TRBD1 (5 bases). From germline, CDR1 is LNHDA and CDR2 SQIVND (reference sequence). V lost 6 bases to trimming and J lost 8 bases, with 10 bases between them. The CDR3 loop spans 11 amino acids. CDR3 sequence: CASSQGRGYTF. The CDR3 coding sequence is TGTGCCAGTAGCCAGGGTCGGGGCTACACCTTC.

The chain links TRBV12-3 or TRBV12-4 to TRBJ2-5; D is unclear. The CDR3 has 12 residues. V lost 5 bases, J lost 4 bases, and 8 bases lay in between. For the CDR3, the DNA is TGTGCCAGCAGTGACGGGTTAGAGACCCAGTACTTC. This gives the protein CASSDGLETQYF.

The chain combines TRBV19 with TRBJ2-1; 7 bases agree with TRBD1. Unmatched junction bases numbered 12, after V lost 6 bases and J lost 7 bases. Germline V gene data show CDR1 as LNHDA and CDR2 as SQIVND (reference sequence). The CDR3 has 15 residues. Here the CDR3 reads CASRSGTAGANEQFF. CDR3 nucleotides: TGTGCCAGTAGGTCCGGGACAGCCGGGGCGAATGAGCAGTTCTTC. The full variable domain, its missing parts supplied by reference TRBV19 and TRBJ2-1, is DGGITQSPKYLFRKEGQNVTLSCEQNLNHDAMYWYRQDPGQGLRLIYYSQIVNDFQKGDIAEGYSVSREKKESFPLTVTSAQKNPTAFYLCASRSGTAGANEQFFGPGTRLTVL.

The chain employs TRBV30 and TRBJ2-3; 9 bases align to TRBD2. Germline V lookup: CDR1 GTSNPN, CDR2 SVGIG (reference sequence). The length of the CDR3 is 16 residues. The trim removed 2 bases at V and 3 bases at J, leaving 9 bases unmatched. The CDR3 is CAWSFSRGGETDTQYF. CDR3 in DNA: TGTGCCTGGAGTTTCTCCCGCGGGGGGGAAACAGATACGCAGTATTTT. The full variable domain, with the rest looked up from reference TRBV30 and TRBJ2-3, is SQTIHQWPATLVQPVGSPLSLECTVEGTSNPNLYWYRQAAGRGLQLLFYSVGIGQISSEVPQNLSASRPQDRQFILSSKKLLLSDSGFYLCAWSFSRGGETDTQYFGPGTRLTVL.

The V gene is TRBV6-5, the J gene TRBJ2-7; 12 bases match TRBD2. Germline trimming cut 6 bases from V and 10 bases from J; bases unmatched to any gene: 13. This CDR3 has 15 residues. CDR1 is MNHEY and CDR2 is SVGAGI in the germline V gene. The CDR3 reads CASSPRGLAGRIQYF. CDR3 DNA sequence: TGTGCCAGCAGCCCCCGGGGACTAGCGGGCCGTATCCAGTACTTC.

The rearrangement links TRBV6-5 to TRBJ1-1; D gene ambiguous. The V end was cut by 3 bases, the J end by 2 bases, with 13 bases between. The V gene's germline CDR1 is MNHEY and CDR2 SVGAGI. The CDR3 has 15 residues. DNA for the CDR3: TGTGCCAGCAGTTATGTCCGCAGCCCTAACACTGAAGCTTTCTTT. Its translation: CASSYVRSPNTEAFF.

The V gene is TRBV7-3, the J gene TRBJ2-1; perhaps TRBD1 as D (8 bases). The V gene's germline CDR1 is SGHTA and CDR2 FQGTGA. V was shortened by 7 bases and J by 7 bases, with 14 bases between the two germline ends. There are 13 residues in the CDR3. Here the CDR3 DNA reads TGTGCCAGCACACAGGGGGAGGGAAATGAGCAGTTCTTC. Its protein product is CASTQGEGNEQFF.

The chain uses TRBV6-1 and TRBJ1-5, with D unclear. The CDR3 has 16 residues. The V gene lost 2 bases and the J gene lost 3 bases, with 14 bases spanning the gap. Germline-derived CDR1 and CDR2 are MNHNS and SASEGT. CDR3 in DNA: TGTGCCAGCAGTGAATACACACGGGGATACAATCAGCCCCAGCATTTT. Amino acid sequence: CASSEYTRGYNQPQHF.

The chain employs TRBV5-1 and TRBJ2-1; D possibly corresponds to TRBD2 (5 bases). Trimming pared 0 bases from V and 8 bases from J, leaving 21 bases between. The germline CDR1 and CDR2 sequences are SGHRS and YFSETQ. This CDR3 is 17 amino acids long. CDR3 DNA sequence: TGCGCCAGCAGCTTGGGCCTGAACAGACAATTGAGGGATGAGCAGTTCTTC. It specifies CASSLGLNRQLRDEQFF.

This chain links TRBV25-1 with TRBJ1-6, with 8 bases lining up with TRBD1. CDR3 length: 16 amino acids. Germline trimming cut 4 bases from V and 4 bases from J; bases unmatched to any gene: 6. Germline assignment: CDR1 MGHDK and CDR2 SYGVNS. The DNA for the CDR3 is TGTGCCAGCAGTGCAGACCAGGGGGCGTATAATTCACCCCTCCACTTT. This sequence encodes CASSADQGAYNSPLHF.

This clone occurred a few times. The germline gene is not matched at one end of the junction; a read error may be the cause. The CDR3 loop reads CASNYRGVGYNEQFF. The CDR3 DNA reads TGTGCCAGCAATTACCGCGGGGTAGGGTACAATGAGCAGTTCTTC. The chain combines TRBV6-2 or TRBV6-3 with TRBJ2-1; D might be TRBD2 (6 bases). CDR3 length: 15 residues. Per the germline V gene, CDR1 is MNHEY and CDR2 is SVGEGT.

The chain has TRBV11-2 and TRBJ1-2; 7 bases line up with TRBD1. The CDR3 has 13 amino acids. CDR1 is SGHAT and CDR2 is FQNNGV in the germline V gene. Trimming at V came to 7 bases and at J to 6 bases, leaving 8 bases not matched to a gene. In nucleotides, the CDR3 is TGTGCCAGCAACCTAAACAGGGGCGATGGCTACACCTTC. Translated, it gives CASNLNRGDGYTF.

The chain uses TRBV9 and TRBJ1-4, with a possible D match to TRBD1 (5 bases). Trimming stripped 0 bases from V and 8 bases from J, with 14 bases between. This CDR3 spans 15 amino acids. Germline loops: CDR1 SGDLS, CDR2 YYNGEE. The CDR3 protein is CASSVAVGEGEKLFF. CDR3 nucleotides: TGTGCCAGCAGCGTAGCGGTAGGGGAGGGCGAAAAACTGTTTTTT. Full variable domain (outside the CDR3, taken from reference TRBV9 and TRBJ1-4): DSGVTQTPKHLITATGQRVTLRCSPRSGDLSVYWYQQSLDQGLQFLIQYYNGEERAKGNILERFSAQQFPDLHSELNLSSLELGDSALYFCASSVAVGEGEKLFFGSGTQLSVL.

This chain joins TRBV7-9 and TRBJ1-6; possible D gene TRBD1, 5 bases. V lost 5 bases to trimming and J lost 6 bases, with 14 bases between them. This CDR3 region has 15 residues. Germline values: CDR1 SEHNR, CDR2 FQNEAQ (reference sequence). The CDR3 DNA reads TGTGCCAGCAGCCTTTCGGGAGGGGTTAATTCACCCCTCCACTTT. This encodes CASSLSGGVNSPLHF.

J is TRBJ2-1 and V is TRBV9; 14 nucleotides align to TRBD2. The junction had 1 base not matched to a gene; V was cut back by 0 bases and J by 5 bases. The CDR3 length is 16 residues. Germline CDR1 is SGDLS and CDR2 is YYNGEE. The CDR3 is CASSVGGLAGDNEQFF. CDR3 in DNA: TGTGCCAGCAGCGTAGGGGGACTAGCGGGGGACAATGAGCAGTTCTTC.

The chain uses TRBV30 and TRBJ1-5; D ambiguous. CDR1 and CDR2 (germline): GTSNPN, SVGIG (reference sequence). V lost 3 bases and J 5 bases, leaving 14 bases between the germline ends. The CDR3 totals 14 residues. CDR3: CAWSPGRGYQPQHF. Here the CDR3 DNA reads TGTGCCTGGAGCCCAGGAAGAGGGTATCAGCCCCAGCATTTT.

The CDR3 nucleotides read TGTGCCAGCCGAGGGGTTGGAAAAGCTTTCTTT. Residues: CASRGVGKAFF. The chain combines TRBV6-5 with TRBJ1-1, with a tentative D call TRBD1 (5 bases). The CDR3 totals 11 residues. Germline lookup yields CDR1 MNHEY and CDR2 SVGAGI. V lost 8 bases, J lost 9 bases, and 13 bases lay in between.